This passage covers 32 T cell receptor beta chains from one sample sequenced in a study of blood T cells in healthy people across ages. The second PCR ran about 6 to 12 cycles with a sample-barcoded 5' primer and J-beta primers. One entry per CDR3 protein results from TCRdb running MiXCR on the 5' RACE reads. The sample shows hundreds of thousands of distinct CDR3 sequences, roughly 41% of them seen only once. The sequenced sample was blood. These receptors originate from an elderly man in good health.

This clonotype occurred a few times. The V and J genes are TRBV28 and TRBJ2-7; 7 nucleotides agree with TRBD2. Germline V gene lookup returns CDR1 MDHEN and CDR2 SYDVKM. The length of the CDR3 is 15 residues. Trimming took 2 bases from V and 4 from J; bases not matched to a gene: 8. CDR3 protein: CASSLRSGLVYEQYF. In DNA, the CDR3 is TGTGCCAGCAGTTTACGCTCCGGACTAGTTTACGAGCAGTACTTC.

V usage is TRBV9 and J usage is TRBJ2-3; possible D gene TRBD2, 6 bases. V gave up 2 bases and J gave up 2 bases, with 12 bases separating them. CDR1 is SGDLS, CDR2 YYNGEE, per germline. The CDR3 is made up of 15 amino acids. The CDR3: CASSVGGAPTDTQYF. The CDR3 DNA reads as TGTGCCAGCAGCGTTGGCGGGGCGCCCACAGATACGCAGTATTTT. Filled out from reference TRBV9 and TRBJ2-3, the complete variable domain reads DSGVTQTPKHLITATGQRVTLRCSPRSGDLSVYWYQQSLDQGLQFLIQYYNGEERAKGNILERFSAQQFPDLHSELNLSSLELGDSALYFCASSVGGAPTDTQYFGPGTRLTVL.

This clonotype was observed a handful of times. This chain connects TRBV7-3 to TRBJ2-5; TRBD2 might be the D (7 bases). This CDR3 comprises 14 residues. CDR1 is SGHTA and CDR2 is FQGTGA in the germline V gene. V dropped 5 bases and J dropped 5 bases, with 15 bases sitting between them. CDR3 DNA: TGTGCCAGCAGCCTGAACAGGGAGGGGGAGACCCAGTACTTC. The encoded protein is CASSLNREGETQYF.

The chain has TRBV12-3 or TRBV12-4 and TRBJ2-2; unclear D gene. The CDR3 sequence is 14 residues long. Deletions cut 2 bases from V and 6 bases from J, with 10 bases between. The DNA of the CDR3 is TGTGCCAGCAGTTTAAGCGCGGTACCCGGGGAGCTGTTTTTT. Its translation: CASSLSAVPGELFF.

On this clonotype: At one of its ends the junction is not consistent with the germline gene, which may arise from a read error. This chain joins TRBV7-2 and TRBJ1-2; no reliable D call. This CDR3 is 15 amino acids long. In germline, CDR1 is SGHTA, CDR2 FQGNSA. The CDR3 sequence: CAGSYDLAINYGYTF. DNA for the CDR3: TGTGCCGGCAGTTATGACTTGGCAATTAACTATGGCTACACCTTC.

There are a few counts of this clonotype. The gene calls are TRBV7-9 and TRBJ2-3; 8 positions agree with TRBD2. This CDR3 is built from 15 residues. Germline loops: CDR1 SEHNR, CDR2 FQNEAQ (reference sequence). J gave up 5 bases and V 2 bases, and 6 bases lay outside the gene matches. CDR3 DNA sequence: TGTGCCAGCAGCTTAACCAGCGGGGGTGTAGATACGCAGTATTTT. Encoded protein: CASSLTSGGVDTQYF. The entire variable domain, with the rest obtained from reference TRBV7-9 and TRBJ2-3, is as follows: DTGVSQNPRHKITKRGQNVTFRCDPISEHNRLYWYRQTLGQGPEFLTYFQNEAQLEKSRLLSDRFSAERPKGSFSTLEIQRTEQGDSAMYLCASSLTSGGVDTQYFGPGTRLTVL.

This clonotype was picked up a small number of times. The chain recombines TRBV7-2 with TRBJ2-2; D unclear. The CDR3 consists of 13 residues. In germline, CDR1 is SGHTA, CDR2 FQGNSA. Trimming left V 8 bases short and J 1 base short, with 8 bases between. The DNA of the CDR3 is TGTGCCAGCTGCAAACGGAACACCGGGGAGCTGTTTTTT. This encodes CASCKRNTGELFF.

The table lists this clonotype with a few counts. The V call is TRBV20-1, the J call TRBJ1-2; D perhaps matches TRBD1 (5 bases). The CDR3 is 14 amino acids. Deletions cut 1 base from V and 5 bases from J, with 14 bases between. Germline V gives CDR1 DFQATT, CDR2 SNEGSKA (reference sequence). The CDR3 is CSARAPGGEYGYTF. The CDR3 DNA is TGCAGTGCTAGAGCTCCGGGGGGAGAGTATGGCTACACCTTC.

This clonotype showed up just a few times. The chain joins TRBV7-9 to TRBJ2-1, with D possibly matching TRBD1 (6 bases). The CDR3 covers 15 residues. Germline V lookup: CDR1 SEHNR, CDR2 FQNEAQ (reference sequence). V dropped 1 base and J dropped 3 bases, with 10 bases sitting between them. As DNA, the CDR3 is TGTGCCAGCAGCTTAGAACAGGGAAACTACAATGAGCAGTTCTTC. Encoded protein: CASSLEQGNYNEQFF.

The chain combines TRBV7-2 with TRBJ1-1, with a weak D call TRBD1 (5 bases). Trimming pared 7 bases from V and 7 bases from J, leaving 19 bases between. Germline lookup yields CDR1 SGHTA and CDR2 FQGNSA. The length of the CDR3 is 14 residues. CDR3 loop: CASILGGERNEAFF. The CDR3, as DNA: TGTGCCAGCATCCTTGGGGGGGAGCGTAATGAAGCTTTCTTT.

The genes are TRBV6-2 or TRBV6-3 and TRBJ2-7; D uncertain. The CDR3 length is 14 residues. Germline V lookup: CDR1 MNHEY, CDR2 SVGEGT. The V and J ends lost 2 bases and 0 bases respectively, with 8 bases between them. This chain's CDR3 is CASSYPQLSYEQYF. The CDR3, as DNA: TGTGCCAGCAGTTACCCCCAACTCTCCTACGAGCAGTACTTC.

The chain is built from TRBV20-1 and TRBJ2-1; 11 positions match TRBD2. The trim removed 0 bases at V and 7 bases at J, leaving 11 bases unmatched. Per germline, CDR1 DFQATT and CDR2 SNEGSKA (reference sequence). This CDR3 comprises 17 residues. This CDR3 is CSARDPLTSGNGNEQFF. The CDR3 nucleotides read TGCAGTGCTAGAGATCCCTTGACTAGCGGGAATGGGAATGAGCAGTTCTTC.

This clonotype has only a few counts. The chain is built from TRBV9 and TRBJ2-7; weak D call: TRBD2 (6 bases). The ends were cut back, 0 bases at V and 7 bases at J, with 14 bases in the middle. CDR1 and CDR2 (germline): SGDLS, YYNGEE. The CDR3 loop spans 14 amino acids. DNA for the CDR3: TGTGCCAGCAGCGTAGCGGGAGAGGTCGGAGAGCAGTACTTC. Translated: CASSVAGEVGEQYF.

This clonotype was seen just once. V gene TRBV3-1 combines with J gene TRBJ2-2; no firm D call. V dropped 1 base and J dropped 4 bases, with 7 bases sitting between them. CDR3 length: 14 residues. Per the germline V gene, CDR1 is LGHDT and CDR2 is YNNKEL (reference sequence). CDR3 sequence (DNA): TGTGCCAGCAGCCAAGGTTCGAGCACCGGGGAGCTGTTTTTT. Residues: CASSQGSSTGELFF.

This clonotype was seen only a few times. This chain uses TRBV20-1 with TRBJ2-5, with TRBD2 identical over 11 bases. This CDR3 comprises 15 residues. CDR1 DFQATT and CDR2 SNEGSKA come from the germline V gene (reference sequence). Germline trimming cut 5 bases from V and 1 base from J; bases unmatched to any gene: 6. This CDR3 is CSALTSGGLQETQYF. The CDR3 DNA reads as TGCAGTGCTCTAACTAGCGGGGGACTCCAAGAGACCCAGTACTTC.

This clonotype turned up a few times. CDR3 coding DNA: TGTGCCAGCCTTTCTTCAGGGCAGGACCGCGGCTACACCTTC. Encoded protein: CASLSSGQDRGYTF. The chain recombines TRBV3-1 with TRBJ1-2, with D possibly being TRBD1 (5 bases). The germline V gene has CDR1 LGHDT and CDR2 YNNKEL (reference sequence). Trimming pared 8 bases from V and 8 bases from J, leaving 21 bases between. The CDR3 sequence is 14 residues long.

This clonotype appeared a few times. This chain joins TRBV29-1 and TRBJ1-4; D unclear. CDR3 size: 13 residues. Looked up from germline, CDR1 is SQVTM and CDR2 is ANQGSEA. V dropped 3 bases and J dropped 1 base, with 6 bases sitting between them. CDR3 sequence: CSVDSGTNEKLFF. In DNA form, the CDR3 reads TGCAGCGTTGATTCGGGAACTAATGAAAAACTGTTTTTT.

This chain connects TRBV21-1 to TRBJ2-7. TRBV21-1 represents a pseudogene. This CDR3 has 14 residues. The CDR3 DNA follows: TGTGTCAGCAGCAAAAGCAAGGTGTCCTACGAGCAGTACTTC. This codes for CVSSKSKVSYEQYF.

This clonotype was recorded a few times. V is TRBV7-2 and J is TRBJ1-2, with TRBD1 matching over 10 bases. The CDR3 sequence is 14 residues long. Germline-derived CDR1 and CDR2 are SGHTA and FQGNSA. V lost 6 bases to trimming and J lost 3 bases; unmatched junction nucleotides: 4. The CDR3 here is CASREGQGYYGYTF. The DNA for the CDR3 is TGTGCCAGCAGGGAGGGACAGGGGTACTATGGCTACACCTTC. Full variable domain (remainder filled in from reference TRBV7-2 and TRBJ1-2): GAGVSQSPSNKVTEKGKDVELRCDPISGHTALYWYRQSLGQGLEFLIYFQGNSAPDKSGLPSDRFSAERTGGSVSTLTIQRTQQEDSAVYLCASREGQGYYGYTFGSGTRLTVV.

J is TRBJ2-5 and V is TRBV5-1, with D maybe TRBD2 (6 bases). Trimming removed 0 bases at V and 5 bases at J, with 14 bases between. Looked up from germline, CDR1 is SGHRS and CDR2 is YFSETQ. This CDR3 has 15 residues. CDR3: CASSLVSGEGETQYF. The CDR3 DNA follows: TGCGCCAGCAGCTTGGTTTCGGGGGAAGGTGAGACCCAGTACTTC.

This clonotype came up many times. The chain uses TRBV20-1 and TRBJ1-2; the D gene is possibly TRBD1 (6 bases). The CDR3 is 12 amino acids. Trimming stripped 5 bases from V and 4 bases from J, with 11 bases between. Per the germline V gene, CDR1 is DFQATT and CDR2 is SNEGSKA (reference sequence). CDR3 coding DNA: TGCAGTGCTGTCCAGGGGCCCTATGGCTACACCTTC. Translating gives CSAVQGPYGYTF.

The CDR3 sequence is CASSYLDSRGAEQYF. For the CDR3, the DNA is TGCGCCAGCAGCTACTTGGATTCTCGTGGGGCCGAGCAGTACTTC. This rearrangement joins TRBV5-1 to TRBJ2-5; D may be TRBD1 (5 bases). The J call may be faulty, since TRBJ2-7 better matches the DNA end. This CDR3 has 15 residues. From germline, CDR1 is SGHRS and CDR2 YFSETQ.

There are a few counts of this clonotype. The chain combines TRBV25-1 with TRBJ2-5; 10 bases fit TRBD2. Germline lookup yields CDR1 MGHDK and CDR2 SYGVNS. The V gene end was trimmed by 3 bases and the J gene end by 3 bases; junction bases not matched to a gene: 7. CDR3 size: 16 residues. CDR3 DNA: TGTGCCAGCAGTGAGCCCCGGACTAGCGGAAAAGAGACCCAGTACTTC. Translation gives CASSEPRTSGKETQYF.

This clonotype was found a few times. A much more abundant neighbour one base away suggests this may be a read error. The V call is TRBV29-1, the J call TRBJ2-7; possibly TRBD2 for D (6 bases). Trimming stripped 8 bases from V and 1 base from J, with 12 bases between. This CDR3 region has 12 residues. Germline V gene data show CDR1 as SQVTM and CDR2 as ANQGSEA. The CDR3 region is CSYAGNSYEQYF. DNA for the CDR3: TGCAGCTACGCGGGAAATTCCTACGAGCAGTACTTC.

V gene TRBV7-2 combines with J gene TRBJ2-7; D uncertain. The J call may not be correct, given that the DNA end is closer to TRBJ2-5. This CDR3 is 11 amino acids long. Germline assignment: CDR1 SGHTA and CDR2 FQGNSA. Written as DNA, the CDR3 is TGTGCCAGCAGCTTAGCTCGGACCCAGTACTTC. It is translated as CASSLARTQYF.

The chain links TRBV7-9 to TRBJ2-3; TRBD2 matches 7 bases. This CDR3 comprises 15 residues. The trim removed 2 bases at V and 4 bases at J, leaving 6 bases unmatched. Germline CDR1 reads SEHNR; CDR2 reads FQNEAQ (reference sequence). The CDR3 DNA reads as TGTGCCAGCAGCTTATATGCGGGAGCCTCAGATACGCAGTATTTT. This encodes CASSLYAGASDTQYF.

The chain's CDR3 is CASSGSTYNEQFF. As DNA, the CDR3 is TGTGCCAGCAGTGGCAGCACCTACAATGAGCAGTTCTTC. The rearrangement links TRBV7-9 to TRBJ2-1; D unclear. This CDR3 contains 13 residues. V dropped 6 bases and J dropped 2 bases, with 8 bases sitting between them. CDR1 SEHNR and CDR2 FQNEAQ come from the germline V gene (reference sequence).

This clonotype was seen more than once but under ten times. V is TRBV7-2 and J is TRBJ1-5; possibly TRBD1 for D (6 bases). V was shortened by 1 base and J by 2 bases, with 18 bases between the two germline ends. CDR1 is SGHTA and CDR2 is FQGNSA in the germline V gene. The CDR3 covers 18 residues. The CDR3 sequence: CASSLVGGQGIGNQPQHF. The CDR3 nucleotides are TGTGCCAGCAGCTTAGTTGGGGGACAAGGAATTGGCAATCAGCCCCAGCATTTT. Full variable domain (remainder filled in from reference TRBV7-2 and TRBJ1-5): GAGVSQSPSNKVTEKGKDVELRCDPISGHTALYWYRQSLGQGLEFLIYFQGNSAPDKSGLPSDRFSAERTGGSVSTLTIQRTQQEDSAVYLCASSLVGGQGIGNQPQHFGDGTRLSIL.

The gene calls are TRBV12-3 or TRBV12-4 and TRBJ2-5; D is undetermined. Between the trimmed V and J ends, which lost 10 bases and 5 bases, there was a span of 23 bases. This CDR3 contains 15 residues. This chain's CDR3 is CANSPIGLPLETQYF. The CDR3 nucleotides are TGTGCCAACAGCCCAATCGGCCTACCCCTGGAGACCCAGTACTTC.

This clonotype was observed a single time. The rearrangement uses TRBV7-9 and TRBJ2-3; 9 bases are shared with TRBD2. Germline CDR1 SEHNR, CDR2 FQNEAQ (reference sequence). The CDR3 length is 18 residues. The V segment lost 1 base and the J segment 1 base; nucleotides outside the gene matches: 9. The CDR3 is CASSLVGLSGRGTDTQYF. DNA for the CDR3: TGTGCCAGCAGCTTAGTGGGCCTTAGCGGGAGAGGCACAGATACGCAGTATTTT.

This clonotype was seen repeatedly, ten times or more. The chain combines TRBV20-1 with TRBJ2-7; 7 bases align to TRBD1. CDR1 is DFQATT and CDR2 is SNEGSKA in the germline V gene (reference sequence). This CDR3 region has 14 residues. After removal of 2 bases from V and 7 bases from J, the junction contained 11 bases not matched to a gene. The chain's CDR3 is CSARSLGRGWEQYF. The CDR3 DNA reads TGCAGTGCTAGATCTCTTGGCAGGGGGTGGGAGCAGTACTTC.

This clonotype came up a few times. V usage is TRBV2 and J usage is TRBJ2-3, with TRBD2 matching 7 bases. Trimming removed 2 bases from V and 3 bases from J; junction bases left unmatched: 5. The CDR3 is 15 amino acids. The germline gives CDR1 SNHLY, CDR2 FYNNEI. Here the CDR3 reads CASSERSGVTDTQYF. CDR3 DNA: TGTGCCAGCAGTGAACGGAGCGGGGTGACAGATACGCAGTATTTT. Based on the CDR3 plus reference TRBV2 and TRBJ2-3, the full variable domain is EPEVTQTPSHQVTQMGQEVILRCVPISNHLYFYWYRQILGQKVEFLVSFYNNEISEKSEIFDDQFSVERPDGSNFTLKIRSTKLEDSAMYFCASSERSGVTDTQYFGPGTRLTVL.